A single sample gave rise to the 5 T cell receptor beta chains below, sequenced in a study of OX40 agonist ivuxolimab in advanced cancers. The data were produced by immunoSEQ multiplex PCR, yet TCRdb's version contains in-frame clones alone and is incomplete. Counted here are approximately 100,000 clones, roughly 94% occurring once; the ten biggest clones make up around 0.5%. The sample in question was CD4+ or CD8+ T cells sorted from blood, obtained in a trial of the OX40 agonist ivuxolimab. The origin of the receptors is an adult with an advanced solid tumor such as melanoma, head and neck, liver or kidney cancer.

The sample holds one count of this clone. V usage is TRBV30 and J usage is TRBJ1-1, with TRBD1 identical over 8 bases. CDR1 GTSNPN and CDR2 SVGIG come from the germline V gene (reference sequence). There are 13 residues in the CDR3. J lost 6 bases, V lost 4 bases, and 7 bases had no gene match. The CDR3 here is CAWNGQGPAEAFF. DNA of the CDR3: TGTGCCTGGAATGGACAGGGTCCTGCTGAAGCTTTCTTT.

The V and J genes are TRBV6-5 and TRBJ1-1, with a tentative D call TRBD1 (5 bases). The CDR3 consists of 13 residues. In germline, CDR1 is MNHEY, CDR2 SVGAGI. Trimming cost V 2 bases and J 5 bases, with 9 bases left between them. The CDR3 loop is CASSYGGGTEAFF. CDR3 bases: TGTGCCAGCAGTTACGGGGGGGGGACTGAAGCTTTCTTT.

The rearrangement joins TRBV19 to TRBJ1-1, with 7 bases that match TRBD1. Germline loops: CDR1 LNHDA, CDR2 SQIVND (reference sequence). This CDR3 contains 15 residues. J gave up 7 bases and V 4 bases, and 12 bases lay outside the gene matches. CDR3 amino acids: CASSTTFRDSHEAFF. The DNA for the CDR3 is TGTGCCAGTAGTACCACTTTCCGGGACAGCCATGAAGCTTTCTTT.

The chain is built from TRBV5-4 and TRBJ2-3; 11 nucleotides align to TRBD2. Trimming at V came to 8 bases and at J to 6 bases, leaving 8 bases not matched to a gene. The CDR3 runs to 14 residues. Germline V gives CDR1 SGHNT, CDR2 YYREEE (reference sequence). The CDR3 DNA reads as TGTGCCAGGTCTAGCGGGGGGCGGACGGATACGCAGTATTTT. Its translation: CARSSGGRTDTQYF.

The V and J genes are TRBV5-4 and TRBJ2-3; D is perhaps TRBD2 (6 bases). The CDR3 is 15 amino acids. Trimming shortened V by 4 bases and J by 0 bases, and 12 bases separated the two germline ends. The germline V gene encodes CDR1 SGHNT and CDR2 YYREEE (reference sequence). CDR3 bases: TGTGCCAGCAGCCCGGCGGGGACTAGCACAGATACGCAGTATTTT. Translated, it gives CASSPAGTSTDTQYF.